These T cell receptor beta chains were read from a single sample in a study of T cell responses to AZD1222 COVID-19 vaccine. Produced via immunoSEQ multiplex PCR; TCRdb's table is partial and in-frame only. The data hold approximately 79,000 clones, with 88% observed a single time. The specimen was peripheral blood, collected on day 0 of AZD1222 vaccination. The receptor source for this set is an adult in good health. CDR3s include the opening cysteine and the closing phenylalanine or tryptophan. A D gene is named only where the DNA matches it firmly. Where a row states a size, it is once, few, many or the class of an expanded clone; other rows omit it.

V gene: TRBV11-2; clone size: NA; D gene: NA; J gene: TRBJ2-1; CDR3 protein: CASLAASSYNEQFF; CDR3 DNA: TGTGCCAGCCTAGCCGCGAGCTCCTACAATGAGCAGTTCTTC
V gene: TRBV5-1; clone size: NA; D gene: NA; J gene: TRBJ2-3; CDR3 protein: CASSRDPGSTDTQYF; CDR3 DNA: TGCGCCAGCAGTCGCGACCCGGGTAGCACAGATACGCAGTATTTT
V gene: TRBV30; clone size: NA; D gene: NA; J gene: TRBJ2-1; CDR3 protein: CAWSPDSAGGEQFF; CDR3 DNA: TGTGCCTGGAGTCCCGACAGTGCTGGGGGTGAGCAGTTCTTC
V gene: TRBV5-4; clone size: NA; D gene: NA; J gene: TRBJ2-7; CDR3 protein: CASSFPGAGYEQYF; CDR3 DNA: TGTGCCAGCAGCTTCCCGGGGGCCGGGTACGAGCAGTACTTC
V gene: TRBV24-1; clone size: once; D gene: NA; J gene: TRBJ1-5; CDR3 protein: CATSDWNNLSQPQHF; CDR3 DNA: TGTGCCACCAGTGATTGGAACAATCTCAGTCAGCCCCAGCATTTT
V gene: TRBV5-1; clone size: NA; D gene: TRBD2; J gene: TRBJ2-1; CDR3 protein: CASRVSGRGNNEQFF; CDR3 DNA: TGCGCCAGCAGGGTTAGCGGGAGGGGAAACAATGAGCAGTTCTTC
V gene: TRBV28; clone size: once; D gene: TRBD1; J gene: TRBJ1-2; CDR3 protein: CASSPQDRNYGYTF; CDR3 DNA: TGTGCCAGCAGTCCACAGGACAGGAACTATGGCTACACCTTC
V gene: TRBV6-5; clone size: NA; D gene: NA; J gene: TRBJ1-5; CDR3 protein: CASRGAYSNQPQHF; CDR3 DNA: TGTGCCAGCAGGGGTGCATATAGCAATCAGCCCCAGCATTTT
V gene: TRBV28; clone size: few; D gene: NA; J gene: TRBJ1-5; CDR3 protein: CASSHQGLNSNQPQHF; CDR3 DNA: TGTGCCAGCAGTCATCAGGGTCTCAATAGCAATCAGCCCCAGCATTTT
V gene: TRBV7-9; clone size: NA; D gene: NA; J gene: TRBJ1-5; CDR3 protein: CASSATAQPQHF; CDR3 DNA: TGTGCCAGCAGCGCCACAGCGCAGCCCCAGCATTTT
V gene: TRBV19; clone size: once; D gene: NA; J gene: TRBJ2-1; CDR3 protein: CASSIRAEQFF; CDR3 DNA: TGTGCCAGTAGTATCAGGGCTGAGCAGTTCTTC
V gene: TRBV2; clone size: NA; D gene: NA; J gene: TRBJ1-1; CDR3 protein: CASSEAGFWGAEAFF; CDR3 DNA: TGTGCCAGCAGTGAAGCGGGGTTTTGGGGAGCTGAAGCTTTCTTT
V gene: TRBV6-5; clone size: once; D gene: NA; J gene: TRBJ1-2; CDR3 protein: CASSSPGEVTF; CDR3 DNA: TGTGCCAGCAGTTCTCCAGGGGAGGTCACCTTC
V gene: TRBV19; clone size: NA; D gene: NA; J gene: TRBJ1-2; CDR3 protein: CASSAAGGENYGYTF; CDR3 DNA: TGTGCCAGTAGTGCTGCAGGAGGAGAGAACTATGGCTACACCTTC
V gene: TRBV6-5; clone size: NA; D gene: NA; J gene: TRBJ1-4; CDR3 protein: CASSSRSTNEKLFF; CDR3 DNA: TGTGCCAGCAGCAGCCGATCAACTAATGAAAAACTGTTTTTT
V gene: TRBV11-3; clone size: NA; D gene: TRBD1; J gene: TRBJ2-2; CDR3 protein: CASSSGQGANTGELFF; CDR3 DNA: TGTGCCAGCAGCTCGGGACAGGGGGCGAACACCGGGGAGCTGTTTTTT
V gene: TRBV6-5; clone size: NA; D gene: NA; J gene: TRBJ1-2; CDR3 protein: CASRQGWGNYGYTF; CDR3 DNA: TGTGCCAGCAGGCAGGGGTGGGGTAACTATGGCTACACCTTC
V gene: TRBV2; clone size: NA; D gene: NA; J gene: TRBJ1-6; CDR3 protein: CASRRQNSPLHF; CDR3 DNA: TGTGCCAGCAGGAGACAGAATTCACCCCTCCACTTT
V gene: TRBV2; clone size: NA; D gene: TRBD2; J gene: TRBJ2-1; CDR3 protein: CASSVAGMNEQFF; CDR3 DNA: TGTGCCAGCAGTGTAGCGGGGATGAATGAGCAGTTCTTC
V gene: TRBV10-3; clone size: NA; D gene: NA; J gene: TRBJ2-7; CDR3 protein: CATTRDYYEQYF; CDR3 DNA: TGTGCCACGACCCGGGATTATTACGAGCAGTACTTC
V gene: TRBV19; clone size: NA; D gene: NA; J gene: TRBJ1-3; CDR3 protein: CASRNGQLLSGNTIYF; CDR3 DNA: TGTGCCAGTAGGAATGGACAGCTCCTCTCTGGAAACACCATATATTTT
V gene: TRBV3-1/TRBV3-2; clone size: NA; D gene: TRBD2; J gene: TRBJ2-1; CDR3 protein: CASSQDGTSLLFHNEQFF; CDR3 DNA: TGTGCCAGCAGCCAAGACGGGACTAGTCTCCTCTTCCACAATGAGCAGTTCTTC
V gene: TRBV5-3; clone size: NA; D gene: TRBD2; J gene: TRBJ2-7; CDR3 protein: CARSDSGTSGAYEQYF; CDR3 DNA: TGTGCCAGAAGCGATTCCGGGACTAGCGGAGCCTACGAGCAGTACTTC
V gene: TRBV2; clone size: NA; D gene: TRBD1; J gene: TRBJ1-4; CDR3 protein: CASSKGQATNEKLFF; CDR3 DNA: TGTGCCAGCAGTAAGGGACAGGCAACTAATGAAAAACTGTTTTTT
V gene: TRBV7-2; clone size: NA; D gene: NA; J gene: TRBJ1-1; CDR3 protein: CASSSEVWSTEAFF; CDR3 DNA: TGTGCCAGCAGCTCCGAAGTTTGGAGCACTGAAGCTTTCTTT
V gene: TRBV6-5; clone size: NA; D gene: NA; J gene: TRBJ1-3; CDR3 protein: CASSSNRGNTIYF; CDR3 DNA: TGTGCCAGCAGTTCCAATCGAGGGAACACCATATATTTT
V gene: TRBV29-1; clone size: NA; D gene: NA; J gene: TRBJ1-2; CDR3 protein: CSVEDRLDGYTF; CDR3 DNA: TGCAGCGTTGAAGATCGATTGGATGGCTACACCTTC
V gene: TRBV2; clone size: NA; D gene: NA; J gene: TRBJ1-1; CDR3 protein: CASFFSMQGQNTEAFF; CDR3 DNA: TGTGCCAGCTTCTTCTCTATGCAGGGGCAGAACACTGAAGCTTTCTTT
V gene: TRBV29-1; clone size: NA; D gene: NA; J gene: TRBJ2-3; CDR3 protein: CSVGTRYTDTQYF; CDR3 DNA: TGCAGCGTAGGAACACGTTACACAGATACGCAGTATTTT
V gene: TRBV28; clone size: NA; D gene: NA; J gene: TRBJ1-1; CDR3 protein: CASSLGSTGATEAFF; CDR3 DNA: TGTGCCAGCAGTTTAGGATCGACGGGGGCAACTGAAGCTTTCTTT
V gene: TRBV10-3; clone size: few; D gene: NA; J gene: TRBJ1-4; CDR3 protein: CAISEGGVLFF; CDR3 DNA: TGTGCCATCAGTGAAGGCGGTGTACTGTTTTTT
V gene: TRBV13; clone size: NA; D gene: NA; J gene: TRBJ2-7; CDR3 protein: CASSLRGGIEQYF; CDR3 DNA: TGTGCCAGCAGCTTACGTGGGGGCATCGAGCAGTACTTC
V gene: TRBV5-5; clone size: NA; D gene: NA; J gene: TRBJ1-6; CDR3 protein: CASSFQGQNSPLHF; CDR3 DNA: TGTGCCAGCAGCTTCCAGGGGCAAAATTCACCCCTCCACTTT
V gene: TRBV18; clone size: once; D gene: TRBD1; J gene: TRBJ2-7; CDR3 protein: CASSPGQGAREQYF; CDR3 DNA: TGTGCCAGCTCACCAGGCCAGGGGGCAAGGGAGCAGTACTTC
V gene: TRBV9; clone size: NA; D gene: NA; J gene: TRBJ2-3; CDR3 protein: CASSVVGGNTDTQYF; CDR3 DNA: TGTGCCAGCAGCGTGGTCGGCGGGAACACAGATACGCAGTATTTT
V gene: TRBV7-6; clone size: NA; D gene: TRBD2; J gene: TRBJ2-2; CDR3 protein: CASSSGLAQNTGELFF; CDR3 DNA: TGTGCCAGCAGCTCCGGACTAGCACAAAACACCGGGGAGCTGTTTTTT
V gene: TRBV18; clone size: NA; D gene: NA; J gene: TRBJ1-6; CDR3 protein: CASSPTGNNSPLHF; CDR3 DNA: TGTGCCAGCTCACCGACTGGAAATAATTCACCCCTCCACTTT
V gene: TRBV7-2; clone size: NA; D gene: TRBD1; J gene: TRBJ1-1; CDR3 protein: CASSLQGGDTEAFF; CDR3 DNA: TGTGCCAGCAGCCTACAGGGGGGAGACACTGAAGCTTTCTTT
V gene: TRBV18; clone size: NA; D gene: NA; J gene: TRBJ1-1; CDR3 protein: CASSPGGRNTEAFF; CDR3 DNA: TGTGCCAGCTCACCGGGGGGGAGAAACACTGAAGCTTTCTTT
V gene: TRBV5-6; clone size: NA; D gene: NA; J gene: TRBJ1-5; CDR3 protein: CASSLDSSNQPQHF; CDR3 DNA: TGTGCCAGCAGCTTGGACTCAAGCAATCAGCCCCAGCATTTT
V gene: TRBV4-2; clone size: NA; D gene: NA; J gene: TRBJ1-2; CDR3 protein: CASSTQQGAEGYTF; CDR3 DNA: TGTGCCAGCAGCACCCAACAGGGAGCTGAGGGCTACACCTTC
V gene: TRBV7-9; clone size: NA; D gene: NA; J gene: TRBJ2-3; CDR3 protein: CASSLEAGAGADTQYF; CDR3 DNA: TGTGCCAGCAGCTTAGAGGCAGGCGCCGGGGCGGATACGCAGTATTTT
V gene: TRBV12-3/TRBV12-4; clone size: NA; D gene: NA; J gene: TRBJ2-1; CDR3 protein: CASTRDPGGEQFF; CDR3 DNA: TGTGCCAGCACCCGTGACCCGGGCGGTGAGCAGTTCTTC
V gene: TRBV2; clone size: NA; D gene: TRBD1; J gene: TRBJ1-4; CDR3 protein: CASAPRTGREKLFF; CDR3 DNA: TGTGCCAGCGCCCCCCGGACAGGGAGGGAAAAACTGTTTTTT
V gene: TRBV4-1; clone size: NA; D gene: NA; J gene: TRBJ2-7; CDR3 protein: CASSQGLAFSYEQYF; CDR3 DNA: TGCGCCAGCAGCCAAGGGCTAGCGTTCTCCTACGAGCAGTACTTC
V gene: TRBV11-3; clone size: NA; D gene: TRBD2; J gene: TRBJ2-1; CDR3 protein: CASSPLAGGNNEQFF; CDR3 DNA: TGTGCCAGCAGCCCACTAGCGGGAGGTAACAATGAGCAGTTCTTC
V gene: TRBV11-2; clone size: NA; D gene: NA; J gene: TRBJ1-4; CDR3 protein: CASSLGGATNEKLFF; CDR3 DNA: TGTGCCAGCAGCTTAGGTGGGGCAACTAATGAAAAACTGTTTTTT
V gene: TRBV14; clone size: NA; D gene: NA; J gene: TRBJ1-1; CDR3 protein: CASSQRGGNTEAFF; CDR3 DNA: TGTGCCAGCAGCCAGAGGGGGGGGAACACTGAAGCTTTCTTT
V gene: TRBV5-6; clone size: NA; D gene: NA; J gene: TRBJ1-1; CDR3 protein: CASSRGRGASDTEAFF; CDR3 DNA: TGTGCCAGCAGCCGCGGGAGGGGGGCGTCAGACACTGAAGCTTTCTTT
V gene: TRBV27; clone size: NA; D gene: TRBD1; J gene: TRBJ2-5; CDR3 protein: CASSRDREETQYF; CDR3 DNA: TGTGCCAGCAGTCGGGACAGGGAAGAGACCCAGTACTTC
V gene: TRBV5-1; clone size: NA; D gene: TRBD2; J gene: TRBJ2-3; CDR3 protein: CASSSTSSGDTQYF; CDR3 DNA: TGCGCCAGCAGCTCGACTAGCAGTGGAGATACGCAGTATTTT
V gene: TRBV19; clone size: once; D gene: NA; J gene: TRBJ2-1; CDR3 protein: CASRERRYNEQFF; CDR3 DNA: TGTGCCAGTAGGGAGCGGCGCTACAATGAGCAGTTCTTC
V gene: TRBV12-5; clone size: NA; D gene: TRBD1; J gene: TRBJ2-4; CDR3 protein: CASGAGQGLNIQYF; CDR3 DNA: TGTGCTAGTGGCGCCGGACAGGGTCTAAACATTCAGTACTTC
V gene: TRBV21-1; clone size: once; D gene: NA; J gene: TRBJ2-7; CDR3 protein: CASSRLRGGYDEQYF; CDR3 DNA: TGTGCCAGCAGCCGTCTGAGGGGAGGGTACGACGAGCAGTACTTC
V gene: TRBV5-4; clone size: NA; D gene: NA; J gene: TRBJ2-7; CDR3 protein: CASSPQSSYEQYF; CDR3 DNA: TGTGCCAGCTCTCCACAGAGCTCCTACGAGCAGTACTTC
V gene: TRBV7-2; clone size: NA; D gene: NA; J gene: TRBJ1-1; CDR3 protein: CASSSYPTDPKNTEAFF; CDR3 DNA: TGTGCCAGCAGCTCCTACCCGACAGACCCGAAGAACACTGAAGCTTTCTTT